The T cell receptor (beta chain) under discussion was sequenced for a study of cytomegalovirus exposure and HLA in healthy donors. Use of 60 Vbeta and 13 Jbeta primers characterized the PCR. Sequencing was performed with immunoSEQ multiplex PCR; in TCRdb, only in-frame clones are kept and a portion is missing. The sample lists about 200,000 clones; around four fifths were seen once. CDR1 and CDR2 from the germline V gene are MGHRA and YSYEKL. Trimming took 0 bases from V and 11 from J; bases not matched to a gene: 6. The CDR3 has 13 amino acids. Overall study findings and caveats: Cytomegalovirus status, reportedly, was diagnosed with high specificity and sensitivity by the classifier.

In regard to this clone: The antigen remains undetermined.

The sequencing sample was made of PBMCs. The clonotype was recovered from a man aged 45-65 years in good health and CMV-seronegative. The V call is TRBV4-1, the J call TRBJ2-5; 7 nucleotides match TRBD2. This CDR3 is CASSQDRLAQQYF. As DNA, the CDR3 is TGCGCCAGCAGCCAAGATAGACTAGCCCAACAGTACTTC.